The 22 T cell receptor beta chains reported below all come from one sample, sequenced in a study of cytomegalovirus exposure and HLA in healthy donors (TCRdb year 2017). Library preparation was by the immunoSEQ multiplex PCR assay. Held by TCRdb, this immuneACCESS table contains in-frame sequences only and omits some clones. Under half of the omission traces to an unresolved V gene where checked; the cause of the rest is unknown. Present in this sample are fewer than 150,000 clones, 85% to 90% of which were seen just once. The ten most abundant clones make up approximately 1.5% of the sample. Specimen: PBMCs. The receptors shown here come from a man in his thirties or forties in good health and CMV-seronegative.

The rearrangement links TRBV21-1 to TRBJ2-5; whether TRBD2, the table's D call, matches the DNA was not checked. TRBV21-1 is recorded as a pseudogene. This CDR3 region has 15 residues. In DNA, the CDR3 is TGTGCCAGCAGGAAACGCCGAGGGGAGGGAGAGACCCAGTACTTC. It yields the protein CASRKRRGEGETQYF.

In this sample, this clone turned up a few times. The gene calls are TRBV30 and TRBJ1-6; D possibly corresponds to TRBD1 (5 bases). The germline V and J ends were trimmed by 4 bases and 10 bases, with 14 bases remaining between them. Germline assignment: CDR1 GTSNPN and CDR2 SVGIG (reference sequence). CDR3 length: 13 residues. CDR3 sequence: CAWKSGWFSPLHF. CDR3 coding DNA: TGTGCCTGGAAATCAGGGTGGTTCTCACCCCTCCACTTT.

V gene TRBV1 combines with J gene TRBJ1-3. TRBV1 is annotated as a pseudogene. The CDR3 totals 18 residues. The CDR3 region has the DNA TGCACCAGCAGCCAAGACCAAAGGGAGGCAGACTCTGGAAACACCATATATTTT. Its protein is CTSSQDQREADSGNTIYF.

The chain carries TRBV30 and TRBJ2-1; D might be TRBD2 (5 bases). V was shortened by 0 bases and J by 4 bases, with 13 bases between the two germline ends. Germline lookup yields CDR1 GTSNPN and CDR2 SVGIG (reference sequence). CDR3 length equals 15 residues. The CDR3 bases are TGTGCCTGGAGTGTAGGGCTAGCCGTTTACAATGAGCAGTTCTTC. This codes for CAWSVGLAVYNEQFF.

The genes are TRBV7-9 and TRBJ1-1; tentative D call: TRBD1 (5 bases). The CDR3 length is 13 residues. Germline CDR1 and CDR2: SEHNR and FQNEAQ (reference sequence). Trimming stripped 7 bases from V and 1 base from J, with 10 bases between. The CDR3 loop is CASIDQGNTEAFF. Written as DNA, the CDR3 is TGTGCCAGCATCGATCAGGGGAACACTGAAGCTTTCTTT.

In its sample, this clone was seen a few times. This sequence joins TRBV10-3 and TRBJ1-1, with 7 bases aligning to TRBD1. Per the germline V gene, CDR1 is ENHRY and CDR2 is SYGVKD. CDR3 size: 14 residues. The V and J ends lost 6 bases and 1 base, in that order; junction bases with no gene match: 5. CDR3 loop: CAIRGGDGNTEAFF. For the CDR3, the DNA is TGTGCCATCAGAGGGGGCGATGGGAACACTGAAGCTTTCTTT.

This rearrangement joins TRBV5-1 to TRBJ2-7, with TRBD2 matching over 11 bases. CDR3 length: 16 residues. J gave up 2 bases and V 4 bases, and 8 bases lay outside the gene matches. Germline CDR1 and CDR2: SGHRS and YFSETQ. The CDR3 here is CASSPGLAGATYEQYF. DNA for the CDR3: TGCGCCAGCAGCCCCGGACTAGCGGGCGCCACCTACGAGCAGTACTTC.

This clone was found once. The gene calls are TRBV7-9 and TRBJ1-5, with D maybe TRBD1 (5 bases). CDR1 and CDR2 (germline): SEHNR, FQNEAQ (reference sequence). Between the trimmed V and J ends, which lost 6 bases and 7 bases, there was a span of 13 bases. This CDR3 has 13 amino acids. CDR3 loop: CASSRSGGQPQHF. In DNA form, the CDR3 reads TGTGCCAGCAGTCGGAGCGGGGGACAGCCCCAGCATTTT.

Remarks on this clone: A junction end diverges from the germline sequence, so it may reflect a read error. This rearrangement joins TRBV7-2 to TRBJ1-4, with D unclear. Germline values: CDR1 SGHTA, CDR2 FQGNSA. The CDR3 runs to 14 residues. CDR3 residues: CASTLRRNEEKLFF. The CDR3, as DNA: TGTGCCAGCACCTTAAGGAGAAATGAGGAAAAACTGTTTTTT.

The gene calls are TRBV5-4 and TRBJ1-2, with TRBD1 matching 10 bases. V was clipped by 4 bases and J by 8 bases; unmatched bases: 8. CDR1 SGHNT and CDR2 YYREEE come from the germline V gene (reference sequence). CDR3 size: 14 residues. The CDR3 coding sequence is TGTGCCAGCAGCCAACTGACAGGGGGCCTCGGCTACACCTTC. Residues: CASSQLTGGLGYTF.

This clone was detected only once. The chain couples TRBV7-8 to TRBJ2-1; 11 bases are shared with TRBD2. CDR1 is SGHVS and CDR2 is FQNEAQ in the germline V gene. V lost 5 bases, J lost 1 base, and 4 bases stayed unmatched. The CDR3 loop spans 16 amino acids. The CDR3 loop is CASSRIAGGSYNEQFF. The DNA for the CDR3 is TGTGCCAGCAGCCGAATAGCGGGAGGGTCCTACAATGAGCAGTTCTTC.

This chain joins TRBV6-5 and TRBJ1-2; D perhaps matches TRBD1 (6 bases). V lost 7 bases and J lost 6, with 18 bases in between. Germline CDR1 is MNHEY and CDR2 is SVGAGI. The CDR3 covers 14 residues. In DNA form, the CDR3 reads TGTGCCAGCAAGAGGGGGTTGAATTCTGATGGCTACACCTTC. It specifies CASKRGLNSDGYTF.

The gene calls are TRBV25-1 and TRBJ1-2; TRBD1 matches 9 bases. Germline assignment: CDR1 MGHDK and CDR2 SYGVNS. The CDR3 has 17 amino acids. V was clipped by 2 bases and J by 8 bases; unmatched bases: 15. In nucleotides, the CDR3 is TGTGCCAGCAGTGAAGGGGGGTTACAGGGGGCGCCGCGGGGCTACACCTTC. Amino acids: CASSEGGLQGAPRGYTF.

V is TRBV5-6 and J is TRBJ1-1, with a possible D match to TRBD1 (6 bases). The CDR3 runs to 15 residues. Germline lookup yields CDR1 SGHDT and CDR2 YYEEEE. V was clipped by 0 bases and J by 4 bases, with 13 bases between them. CDR3 in amino acids: CASSLGQALGTEAFF. Written as DNA, the CDR3 is TGTGCCAGCAGCTTGGGACAGGCCCTGGGCACTGAAGCTTTCTTT.

The chain recombines TRBV21-1 with TRBJ1-6; the DNA was not compared with TRBD1, the D call given in the table. TRBV21-1 is a pseudogene locus. The length of the CDR3 is 15 residues. The CDR3 protein is CASSIGSRGSSPLHF. The DNA of the CDR3 is TGTGCCAGCAGCATAGGTAGCAGGGGAAGCTCACCCCTCCACTTT.

This clone was picked up one time. V gene TRBV4-3 combines with J gene TRBJ1-2; D unclear. The germline gives CDR1 LGHNA, CDR2 YSLEER. V was shortened by 0 bases and J by 2 bases, with 7 bases between the two germline ends. The CDR3 contains 14 residues. CDR3 loop: CASSQDNRNYGYTF. The CDR3 region has the DNA TGCGCCAGCAGCCAAGATAACAGAAACTATGGCTACACCTTC.

The chain uses TRBV9 and TRBJ1-2, with TRBD1 identical over 7 bases. CDR1 SGDLS and CDR2 YYNGEE come from the germline V gene. The CDR3 has 14 amino acids. The V gene end was trimmed by 3 bases and the J gene end by 4 bases; junction bases not matched to a gene: 6. The CDR3 nucleotides are TGTGCCAGCAGCGCACCGGGACAGCTCTATGGCTACACCTTC. Amino acids: CASSAPGQLYGYTF.

The V call is TRBV6-1, the J call TRBJ2-1, with TRBD1 matching 7 bases. The length of the CDR3 is 15 residues. V was pared by 2 bases and J by 7 bases, with 8 bases of the junction left unmatched. Per the germline V gene, CDR1 is MNHNS and CDR2 is SASEGT. CDR3 sequence: CASSEPGTDLNEQFF. Written as DNA, the CDR3 is TGTGCCAGCAGTGAACCCGGGACAGACCTTAATGAGCAGTTCTTC.

This chain connects TRBV5-1 to TRBJ2-1; no definite D call. Germline values: CDR1 SGHRS, CDR2 YFSETQ. Trimming took 6 bases from V and 4 from J, leaving 14 bases between them. This CDR3 contains 14 residues. CDR3 DNA: TGCGCCAGCACGGTTTTTTCCGGGTACAATGAGCAGTTCTTC. The encoded protein is CASTVFSGYNEQFF.

Written as DNA, the CDR3 is TGTGCCAGCAGCCTCTCCCAGGGGTCACCCGAGCAGTACTTC. Its protein is CASSLSQGSPEQYF. The chain joins TRBV7-9 to TRBJ2-7, with D perhaps TRBD1 (6 bases). The CDR3 runs to 14 residues. Per the germline V gene, CDR1 is SEHNR and CDR2 is FQNEAQ (reference sequence). The V and J ends lost 5 bases and 6 bases respectively, with 17 bases between them.

With respect to this clone: Relative to the germline gene, one junction end is altered; a read error may explain this. V and J are TRBV6-5 and TRBJ2-2, with D maybe TRBD2 (5 bases). From germline, CDR1 is MNHEY and CDR2 SVGAGI. The CDR3 sequence is 15 residues long. The CDR3 bases are TGTGCCAGCAGGCTTAACGGGGTGAACGCCGGGGAGCTGTTTTTT. Its protein is CASRLNGVNAGELFF.

The chain links TRBV6-1 to TRBJ1-5; D possibly corresponds to TRBD1 (6 bases). CDR1 and CDR2 (germline): MNHNS, SASEGT. V lost 6 bases to trimming and J lost 7 bases, with 16 bases between them. The CDR3 is 14 amino acids. CDR3 sequence: CASRGHREQQPQHF. CDR3 bases: TGTGCCAGCAGGGGGCACAGGGAACAGCAGCCCCAGCATTTT.